A selection of T cell receptor beta chains follows, all from one sample in a study of blood T cell repertoires in COVID-19. Profiled with immunoSEQ multiplex PCR; TCRdb holds only in-frame clones, not every one. This table holds roughly 220,000 clones, 80% to 90% found once. Sequencing was carried out using peripheral blood. All receptors derive from a man aged 25 to 45 with active or convalescent COVID-19. Each CDR3 is given with its conserved first and last residue. Fields, in order: D gene, V gene, J gene, CDR3 length, clone size, CDR3 DNA, CDR3 protein. The D gene is left open where the match is weak. Some rows mark clone size as missing; the rest say once, few, many or name a class of expanded clone.

D: NA
V: TRBV30
J: TRBJ1-1
length: 14
size: few
DNA: TGTGCCTGGAGCTGGGGCAATTCGAACACTGAAGCTTTCTTT
CDR3: CAWSWGNSNTEAFF

D: NA
V: TRBV24-1
J: TRBJ1-2
length: 16
size: NA
DNA: TGTGCCACCAGTGATGCGACAGGAGTTAATAACTATGGCTACACCTTC
CDR3: CATSDATGVNNYGYTF

D: NA
V: TRBV5-1
J: TRBJ2-7
length: 14
size: NA
DNA: TGCGCCAGCAGCTTACAAAGGGGTTCCTACGAGCAGTACTTC
CDR3: CASSLQRGSYEQYF

D: NA
V: TRBV7-8
J: TRBJ1-6
length: 13
size: NA
DNA: TGTGCCAGCAGCTTACAGGGTAATTCACCCCTCCACTTT
CDR3: CASSLQGNSPLHF

D: TRBD1
V: TRBV19
J: TRBJ2-5
length: 16
size: NA
DNA: TGTGCCAGTAGTATAGGGACAGGGGGCGTCCTCGGGACCCAGTACTTC
CDR3: CASSIGTGGVLGTQYF

D: NA
V: TRBV6-5
J: TRBJ1-5
length: 15
size: NA
DNA: TGTGCCAGCAAATTACAGGGTTCAAGCAATCAGCCCCAGCATTTT
CDR3: CASKLQGSSNQPQHF

D: TRBD2
V: TRBV5-1
J: TRBJ2-1
length: 14
size: few
DNA: TGCGCCAGCAAGAGGACTAGCGGGAGCGATGAGCAGTTCTTC
CDR3: CASKRTSGSDEQFF

D: NA
V: TRBV19
J: TRBJ1-4
length: 12
size: NA
DNA: TGTGCCAGTATGAGGGAATCGGAAAAACTGTTTTTT
CDR3: CASMRESEKLFF

D: NA
V: TRBV7-2
J: TRBJ1-1
length: 16
size: NA
DNA: TGTGCCAGCAGCTTAGAGATGGCAGGCCCGAACACTGAAGCTTTCTTT
CDR3: CASSLEMAGPNTEAFF

D: TRBD2
V: TRBV7-2
J: TRBJ2-7
length: 14
size: NA
DNA: TGTGCCAGCAGCACACCTAGCGGCTCCTACGAGCAGTACTTC
CDR3: CASSTPSGSYEQYF

D: TRBD1
V: TRBV6-2/TRBV6-3
J: TRBJ2-2
length: 19
size: NA
DNA: TGTGCCAGCAGCCTCTACCAACAGATCGGACAGGGGGCCGTCGGGGAGCTGTTTTTT
CDR3: CASSLYQQIGQGAVGELFF

D: TRBD1
V: TRBV3-1/TRBV3-2
J: TRBJ2-7
length: 11
size: NA
DNA: TGTGCCAGCAGCACCCGGGACAGGACGTACTTC
CDR3: CASSTRDRTYF

D: NA
V: TRBV4-3
J: TRBJ1-6
length: 15
size: NA
DNA: TGCGCCAGCAGCCGAAGTGGGGCGGGGAATTCACCCCTCCACTTT
CDR3: CASSRSGAGNSPLHF

D: TRBD1
V: TRBV19
J: TRBJ1-5
length: 13
size: NA
DNA: TGTGCCAGTAACGACAGGGCGCATCAGCCCCAGCATTTT
CDR3: CASNDRAHQPQHF

D: NA
V: TRBV19
J: TRBJ1-5
length: 15
size: NA
DNA: TGTGCCAGTAGTGCGTCAAGTCTTCGCAATCAGCCCCAGCATTTT
CDR3: CASSASSLRNQPQHF

D: TRBD1
V: TRBV18
J: TRBJ1-6
length: 14
size: NA
DNA: TGTGCCAGCTCACCGACAGGGGTGGAGACACCCCTCCACTTT
CDR3: CASSPTGVETPLHF

D: NA
V: TRBV3-1/TRBV3-2
J: TRBJ2-1
length: 15
size: NA
DNA: TGTGCCAGCAGCCCACGAGGGCGAGCAGGGGATGAGCAGTTCTTC
CDR3: CASSPRGRAGDEQFF

D: TRBD1
V: TRBV28
J: TRBJ1-5
length: 15
size: NA
DNA: TGTGCCAGCGCAAACCCGACAGGGAGCAATCAGCCCCAGCATTTT
CDR3: CASANPTGSNQPQHF

D: NA
V: TRBV3-1/TRBV3-2
J: TRBJ2-2
length: 18
size: NA
DNA: TGTGCCAGCAGCCAAGCTTCGCGGGTGGCCGGGAACACCGGGGAGCTGTTTTTT
CDR3: CASSQASRVAGNTGELFF

D: NA
V: TRBV5-4
J: TRBJ2-2
length: 16
size: once
DNA: TGTGCCAGCAGCCACGACTTCTACCCGGACACCGGGGAGCTGTTTTTT
CDR3: CASSHDFYPDTGELFF

D: TRBD1
V: TRBV11-2
J: TRBJ1-5
length: 16
size: once
DNA: TGTGCCAGCAGCACGTGGACAGGGAGTGGCAATCAGCCCCAGCATTTT
CDR3: CASSTWTGSGNQPQHF

D: NA
V: TRBV19
J: TRBJ2-2
length: 15
size: NA
DNA: TGTGCCAGTAGTATATCGAGCGTGAACACCGGGGAGCTGTTTTTT
CDR3: CASSISSVNTGELFF

D: TRBD2
V: TRBV28
J: TRBJ2-2
length: 18
size: NA
DNA: TGTGCCAGCAGTTTGCCGGGACTAGCGGGAAGGAACACCGGGGAGCTGTTTTTT
CDR3: CASSLPGLAGRNTGELFF

D: TRBD2
V: TRBV11-2
J: TRBJ2-5
length: 18
size: NA
DNA: TGTGCCAGCAGCTTAGGGTGGGGAGCTAGCGGGGTCCAAGAGACCCAGTACTTC
CDR3: CASSLGWGASGVQETQYF

D: NA
V: TRBV5-6
J: TRBJ1-2
length: 12
size: NA
DNA: TGTGCCAGCACCACCCAGGGGTTTGGCTACACCTTC
CDR3: CASTTQGFGYTF

D: NA
V: TRBV2
J: TRBJ2-4
length: 15
size: NA
DNA: TGTGCCAGCAGCCCGTTGGGGGGAGCCAAAAACATTCAGTACTTC
CDR3: CASSPLGGAKNIQYF

D: TRBD2
V: TRBV27
J: TRBJ2-5
length: 16
size: NA
DNA: TGTGCCAGCAGTTCCGGACTAGCAGCCGGGGCTGGGGCCCAGTACTTC
CDR3: CASSSGLAAGAGAQYF

D: NA
V: TRBV30
J: TRBJ2-2
length: 15
size: NA
DNA: TGTGCCTGGAGTGAAGGGCAGGGGAACACCGGGGAGCTGTTTTTT
CDR3: CAWSEGQGNTGELFF

D: NA
V: TRBV28
J: TRBJ1-1
length: 12
size: NA
DNA: TGTGCCAGCATACGGGTAGGAGCTGAAGCTTTCTTT
CDR3: CASIRVGAEAFF

D: NA
V: TRBV12-3/TRBV12-4
J: TRBJ2-7
length: 13
size: NA
DNA: TGTGCCAGCAGTTTAGGGTCGAGAGGCGAGCAGTACTTC
CDR3: CASSLGSRGEQYF

D: TRBD2
V: TRBV4-2
J: TRBJ2-7
length: 15
size: NA
DNA: TGTGCCAGCAGCCAAGCTAGCGGGAGCTCCTACGAGCAGTACTTC
CDR3: CASSQASGSSYEQYF

D: NA
V: TRBV15
J: TRBJ1-3
length: 19
size: NA
DNA: TGTGCCACCAGCAGAGAGGGCAGTGGAATGTATGAGTCTGGAAACACCATATATTTT
CDR3: CATSREGSGMYESGNTIYF

D: TRBD2
V: TRBV7-2
J: TRBJ2-7
length: 16
size: NA
DNA: TGTGCCAGCAGCTTAGCGCGGCTAGCGGGAGTAGGCGAGCAGTACTTC
CDR3: CASSLARLAGVGEQYF

D: NA
V: TRBV4-2
J: TRBJ1-3
length: 17
size: NA
DNA: TGTGCCAGCAGCCCTACAAACCTCTGGGAGGGTGGAAACACCATATATTTT
CDR3: CASSPTNLWEGGNTIYF

D: NA
V: TRBV6-5
J: TRBJ2-3
length: 13
size: NA
DNA: TGTGCCAGCAAGGTCGAGGTTACAGATACGCAGTATTTT
CDR3: CASKVEVTDTQYF

D: TRBD1
V: TRBV5-5
J: TRBJ2-7
length: 14
size: NA
DNA: TGTGCCAGCAGCGCGGGACAGGGGGCTAACGAGCAGTACTTC
CDR3: CASSAGQGANEQYF

D: NA
V: TRBV2
J: TRBJ1-6
length: 14
size: once
DNA: TGTGCCAGCGACACAGATTCCTATAATTCACCCCTCCACTTT
CDR3: CASDTDSYNSPLHF

D: TRBD1
V: TRBV9
J: TRBJ1-1
length: 15
size: NA
DNA: TGTGCCAGCAGCGTAGGTCTATTAGGACAGGGGGCAGCTTTCTTT
CDR3: CASSVGLLGQGAAFF

D: NA
V: TRBV27
J: TRBJ1-5
length: 14
size: NA
DNA: TGTGCCAGCAAGAGGGAGGGTGGCAATCAGCCCCAGCATTTT
CDR3: CASKREGGNQPQHF

D: NA
V: TRBV28
J: TRBJ2-7
length: 15
size: NA
DNA: TGTGCCAGCAGTTCCGTCAGCCGGGGGACCTACGAGCAGTACTTC
CDR3: CASSSVSRGTYEQYF

D: TRBD2
V: TRBV7-9
J: TRBJ2-3
length: 18
size: NA
DNA: TGTGCCAGCAGCTTTTTGGGGCTAGCGGAAACCAGCACAGATACGCAGTATTTT
CDR3: CASSFLGLAETSTDTQYF

D: NA
V: TRBV28
J: TRBJ1-3
length: 15
size: NA
DNA: TGTGCCAGCATGACTGGGGGGGGTGATGGAAACACCATATATTTT
CDR3: CASMTGGGDGNTIYF

D: TRBD1
V: TRBV5-8
J: TRBJ1-5
length: 17
size: few
DNA: TGTGCCAGCAGCCCCCCACAGGGGACCGCCTTGAATCAGCCCCAGCATTTT
CDR3: CASSPPQGTALNQPQHF